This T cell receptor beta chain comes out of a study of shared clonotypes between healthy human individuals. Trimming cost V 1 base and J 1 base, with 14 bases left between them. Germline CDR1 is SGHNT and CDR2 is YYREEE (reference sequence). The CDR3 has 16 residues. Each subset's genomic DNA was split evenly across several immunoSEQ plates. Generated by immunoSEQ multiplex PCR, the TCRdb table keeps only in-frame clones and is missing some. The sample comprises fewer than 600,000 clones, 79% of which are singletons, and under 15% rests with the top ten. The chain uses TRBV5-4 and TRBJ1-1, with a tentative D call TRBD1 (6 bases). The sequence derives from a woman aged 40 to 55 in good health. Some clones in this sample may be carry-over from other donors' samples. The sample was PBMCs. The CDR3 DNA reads TGTGCCAGCAGCTTGTGGGGACATCGGGCGAACACTGAAGCTTTCTTT. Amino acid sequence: CASSLWGHRANTEAFF.